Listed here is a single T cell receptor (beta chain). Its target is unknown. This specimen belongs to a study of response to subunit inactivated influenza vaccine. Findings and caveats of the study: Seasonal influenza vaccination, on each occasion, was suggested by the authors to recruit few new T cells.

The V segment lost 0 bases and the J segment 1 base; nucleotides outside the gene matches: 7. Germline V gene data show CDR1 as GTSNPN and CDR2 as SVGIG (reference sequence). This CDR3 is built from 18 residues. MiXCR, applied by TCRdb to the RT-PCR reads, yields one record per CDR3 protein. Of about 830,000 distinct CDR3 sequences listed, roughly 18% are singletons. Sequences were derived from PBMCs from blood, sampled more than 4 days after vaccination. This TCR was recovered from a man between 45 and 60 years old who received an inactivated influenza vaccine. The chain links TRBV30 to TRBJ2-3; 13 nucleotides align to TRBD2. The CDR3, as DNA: TGTGCCTGGAGTGTACGGATCACTAGCGGGGGGGGCACAGATACGCAGTATTTT. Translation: CAWSVRITSGGGTDTQYF.